These 24 T cell receptor beta chains share one sample of origin, sequenced in a study of regulatory T cells in long-lasting Graves disease (dated by TCRdb to the early 2020s). The time point label for this specimen denotes: persistent/refractory GD, antithyroid drugs over 5 years with positive TRAb. For both TCR sequencing and RNA sequencing, RNA was extracted from PBMCs using TRIzol. The library was generated by multiplex PCR. Sequencing took place on an Illumina HiSeq 4000. iRepertoire HTBI primers and Arm-PCR amplification of CDR3 regions were used to construct TCR beta libraries. The raw public data were reprocessed by TCRdb itself: fastp quality trimming at Q25, MiXCR clonotype calling, in-frame beta chains only. When rows share a CDR3 protein, they turn into one entry using the most common DNA and genes. Present in this sample are more than 350,000 distinct CDR3 sequences, approximately 22% of which were seen just once. The leading ten clones occupy around 15% of the sample.

The source material was peripheral blood mononuclear cells (PBMCs), sampled when the disease was refractory, from a patient treated with antithyroid drugs. These receptors were obtained from a female donor with Graves disease.

In this sample, this clonotype turned up a few times. The chain links TRBV5-1 to TRBJ2-6; D is unresolved. The CDR3 has 15 amino acids. CDR1 is SGHRS and CDR2 is YFSETQ in the germline V gene. Trimming removed 4 bases at V and 0 bases at J, with 8 bases between. In DNA form, the CDR3 reads TGCGCCAGCAGCACAGAAGACTCTGGGGCCAACGTCCTGACTTTC. Its protein product is CASSTEDSGANVLTF.

On this clonotype: An end of the junction differs from the germline gene, which may be a read error. The chain joins TRBV29-1 to TRBJ2-7, with D tentatively TRBD1 (5 bases). CDR1 and CDR2 (germline): SQVTM, ANQGSEA. The CDR3 sequence is 12 residues long. CDR3 sequence: CSVETGSYGQYF. CDR3 nucleotides: TGCAGCGTTGAAACAGGCTCCTACGGGCAGTACTTC.

This clonotype was counted ten times or more. The chain recombines TRBV3-1 with TRBJ1-1; tentative D call: TRBD1 (6 bases). CDR3 length: 13 residues. Germline CDR1 reads LGHDT; CDR2 reads YNNKEL (reference sequence). V lost 4 bases to trimming and J lost 10 bases, with 16 bases between them. CDR3 DNA: TGTGCCAGCAGCCCTATGGACAGAGCGGGAGCTTTCTTT. Amino acid sequence: CASSPMDRAGAFF.

This clonotype was counted at least ten times. The chain recombines TRBV27 with TRBJ2-7, with TRBD2 matching 10 bases. The CDR3 has 16 residues. The V and J ends lost 2 bases and 5 bases, in that order; junction bases with no gene match: 9. Germline CDR1 MNHEY, CDR2 SMNVEV (reference sequence). The CDR3 reads CASSLRPSGSVDEQYF. The CDR3 region has the DNA TGTGCCAGCAGTTTAAGGCCTAGCGGGAGCGTGGACGAGCAGTACTTC.

This clonotype was seen many times. The chain combines TRBV10-3 with TRBJ1-6; D gene unclear. The CDR3 is 14 amino acids. Trimming stripped 6 bases from V and 6 bases from J, with 12 bases between. CDR1 is ENHRY and CDR2 is SYGVKD in the germline V gene. CDR3 in amino acids: CAIRGDSLNSPLHF. For the CDR3, the DNA is TGTGCCATCAGAGGAGACTCTCTTAATTCACCCCTCCACTTT.

This chain links TRBV14 with TRBJ2-7; no clear D. From germline, CDR1 is SGHDN and CDR2 FVKESK. CDR3 length: 14 amino acids. Trimming left V 1 base short and J 5 bases short, with 12 bases between. As DNA, the CDR3 is TGTGCCAGCAGCCAAGCCCAGAACTTAAACGAGCAGTACTTC. Translation: CASSQAQNLNEQYF.

At least ten counts were recorded for this clonotype. This chain uses TRBV7-9 with TRBJ2-5, with TRBD2 as a possible D gene (6 bases). The CDR3 is made up of 14 amino acids. Germline V gene sequence: CDR1 SEHNR, CDR2 FQNEAQ (reference sequence). The V gene lost 5 bases and the J gene lost 2 bases, with 12 bases spanning the gap. CDR3: CASSERAIQETQYF. CDR3 nucleotides: TGTGCCAGCAGCGAGCGGGCGATACAAGAGACCCAGTACTTC.

There are a few counts of this clonotype. The J gene is TRBJ2-7, the V gene TRBV7-8; 14 bases line up with TRBD2. Germline CDR1 and CDR2: SGHVS and FQNEAQ. Trimming cost V 3 bases and J 4 bases; bases outside gene matches: 5. The CDR3 runs to 16 residues. CDR3 residues: CASSFGTSGRVYEQYF. CDR3 bases: TGTGCCAGCAGCTTTGGGACTAGCGGGAGAGTATACGAGCAGTACTTC.

This clonotype was detected only a few times. The chain employs TRBV28 and TRBJ2-3; TRBD2 matches at 9 bases. CDR3 length: 15 amino acids. Germline CDR1 is MDHEN and CDR2 is SYDVKM. V lost 2 bases and J lost 4; bases outside the gene matches: 4. The CDR3 DNA follows: TGTGCCAGCAGTTTAGCGGGAGGGGCCCCAGATACGCAGTATTTT. Its translation is CASSLAGGAPDTQYF.

This clonotype has only a few counts. The chain is built from TRBV28 and TRBJ2-1, with D perhaps matching TRBD2 (6 bases). The CDR3 has 16 amino acids. The germline CDR1 and CDR2 sequences are MDHEN and SYDVKM. Trimming left V 1 base short and J 0 bases short, with 10 bases between. In nucleotides, the CDR3 is TGTGCCAGCAGTTTATTGGAGGGCCCCTCCTACAATGAGCAGTTCTTC. Amino acids: CASSLLEGPSYNEQFF. Looking up the rest from reference TRBV28 and TRBJ2-1 gives the full variable domain: DVKVTQSSRYLVKRTGEKVFLECVQDMDHENMFWYRQDPGLGLRLIYFSYDVKMKEKGDIPEGYSVSREKKERFSLILESASTNQTSMYLCASSLLEGPSYNEQFFGPGTRLTVL.

This clonotype was seen many times. The rearrangement joins TRBV27 to TRBJ1-1; D unresolved. Trimming cost V 7 bases and J 2 bases, with 11 bases left between them. Germline-derived CDR1 and CDR2 are MNHEY and SMNVEV (reference sequence). The CDR3 has 13 residues. The CDR3 sequence: CASISGRNTEAFF. The DNA for the CDR3 is TGTGCCAGCATCTCCGGGAGAAACACTGAAGCTTTCTTT.

This clonotype was recorded many times. The chain is built from TRBV3-1 and TRBJ2-5, with D unresolved. V dropped 4 bases and J dropped 5 bases, with 11 bases sitting between them. CDR3 size: 13 residues. Germline CDR1 reads LGHDT; CDR2 reads YNNKEL (reference sequence). The CDR3 region has the DNA TGTGCCAGCAGCCGCATGACTCCCGAGACCCAGTACTTC. It encodes CASSRMTPETQYF.

The V call is TRBV20-1, the J call TRBJ2-5, with D maybe TRBD2 (6 bases). The CDR3 length is 14 residues. Trimming shortened V by 3 bases and J by 7 bases, and 18 bases separated the two germline ends. Germline V CDR1 and CDR2: DFQATT, SNEGSKA (reference sequence). The CDR3: CSASAGTDGGTQYF. In nucleotides, the CDR3 is TGCAGTGCTAGTGCGGGCACGGACGGGGGGACCCAGTACTTC.

This clonotype was picked up a small number of times. Here the CDR3 DNA reads TGCAGTGCGAGGGACCGCGCAGATCAGCCCCAGCATTTT. Its protein product is CSARDRADQPQHF. V usage is TRBV20-1 and J usage is TRBJ1-5; perhaps TRBD1 as D (5 bases). Trimming shortened V by 6 bases and J by 5 bases, and 14 bases separated the two germline ends. CDR1 and CDR2 from the germline V gene are DFQATT and SNEGSKA (reference sequence). The CDR3 totals 13 residues.

This clonotype has a count of ten or more. The chain combines TRBV28 with TRBJ2-7; D gene uncertain. CDR3 length: 13 residues. V was trimmed by 3 bases and J by 7 bases, leaving 13 bases between them. In germline, CDR1 is MDHEN, CDR2 SYDVKM. CDR3 in amino acids: CASSLVAAEEQYF. CDR3 nucleotide sequence: TGTGCCAGCAGTTTGGTAGCCGCGGAAGAGCAGTACTTC.

As for this clonotype: This may come from a read error, since a much larger clone is one base off. V usage is TRBV15 and J usage is TRBJ2-2, with D perhaps matching TRBD2 (6 bases). The V gene's germline CDR1 is LNHNV and CDR2 YYDKDF (reference sequence). This CDR3 has 14 residues. CDR3 in DNA: TGTGCCACCAGCAGGAGGGAAAACACCGGGGGGCTGTTTTTT. It yields the protein CATSRRENTGGLFF.

The DNA of the CDR3 is TGCAGTGCTCGAACGCGGGCGGCCGAGCAGTACTTC. Its protein product is CSARTRAAEQYF. This sequence joins TRBV20-1 and TRBJ2-7, with D perhaps matching TRBD2 (5 bases). V lost 5 bases to trimming and J lost 6 bases, with 14 bases between them. CDR3 length: 12 amino acids. Germline values: CDR1 DFQATT, CDR2 SNEGSKA (reference sequence).

The chain links TRBV5-6 to TRBJ2-7; a weak D match, TRBD2 (6 bases). The CDR3 spans 17 residues. The germline gives CDR1 SGHDT, CDR2 YYEEEE. With 4 bases removed from V and 2 bases from J, the gap between germline ends came to 22 bases. CDR3 loop: CASSPRQGRGVTYEQYF. In DNA, the CDR3 is TGTGCCAGCAGCCCAAGGCAAGGCCGCGGGGTAACCTACGAGCAGTACTTC.

This clonotype was recorded many times. The chain employs TRBV20-1 and TRBJ2-4; perhaps TRBD2 as D (5 bases). Germline loops: CDR1 DFQATT, CDR2 SNEGSKA (reference sequence). The CDR3 covers 14 residues. V was shortened by 3 bases and J by 2 bases, with 11 bases between the two germline ends. The CDR3 here is CSASFPDSKNIQYF. DNA for the CDR3: TGCAGTGCTAGTTTCCCGGACTCCAAAAACATTCAGTACTTC.

About this clonotype: This may stem from a read error, because a much larger clone lies one nucleotide away. The chain recombines TRBV12-3 or TRBV12-4 with TRBJ2-7; no definite D call. The CDR3 runs to 14 residues. The CDR3 bases are TGTACCAGCAGTTTTGAGACAAACTCCTACGAGCAGTACTTC. Protein sequence: CTSSFETNSYEQYF.

This clonotype has just a few counts. This chain links TRBV28 with TRBJ2-3, with TRBD1 matching 11 bases. Germline V gene lookup returns CDR1 MDHEN and CDR2 SYDVKM. The J segment lost 1 base and the V segment lost 1 base, leaving 7 bases of the junction unmatched. The CDR3 contains 18 residues. The CDR3 bases are TGTGCCAGCAGTTTATCGGACAGGGGGCGAGTTGGCACAGATACGCAGTATTTT. Amino acids: CASSLSDRGRVGTDTQYF.

The rearrangement links TRBV7-2 to TRBJ2-7, with D unclear. CDR3 size: 13 residues. CDR1 SGHTA and CDR2 FQGNSA come from the germline V gene. The V end was cut by 1 base, the J end by 5 bases, with 9 bases between. CDR3: CASSLEVAHEQYF. CDR3 DNA: TGTGCCAGCAGCTTAGAAGTCGCCCACGAGCAGTACTTC.

This clonotype was observed at least ten times. The J gene is TRBJ2-2, the V gene TRBV25-1; the match to TRBD2 covers 14 bases. J was trimmed by 3 bases and V by 3 bases; bases with no gene match: 3. In germline, CDR1 is MGHDK, CDR2 SYGVNS. The CDR3 has 17 residues. CDR3: CASSEPGLAGDTGELFF. CDR3 DNA: TGTGCCAGCAGTGAGCCGGGACTAGCGGGAGACACCGGGGAGCTGTTTTTT.

As regards this clonotype: A read error is possible here, since a much larger clone lies one base away. The chain recombines TRBV6-2 or TRBV6-3 with TRBJ2-7; D not certain. CDR1 is MNHEY and CDR2 is SVGEGT in the germline V gene. Between the trimmed V and J ends, which lost 0 bases and 2 bases, there was a span of 14 bases. The CDR3 consists of 16 residues. The CDR3 nucleotides read TGTGCCAGCAGTTACTCGATTCGGAAGGGCCCCTACGAGCAGTACTTC. It yields the protein CASSYSIRKGPYEQYF.